The entry that follows covers one TCR beta chain sequence. Its antigen is unknown. This specimen belongs to a study of OX40 agonist ivuxolimab in advanced cancers. Looking at the study overall: As their treatment, patients were administered ivuxolimab, an agonistic anti-OX40 (CD134) antibody. Two patients with cutaneous melanoma and one with hepatocellular carcinoma, three in total, showed partial responses. Study results and limitations: The specificity for antigen of the expanded peripheral T cells was not determined. Both CD4+ and CD8+ T cell populations in blood had undergone clonal expansion by week 6 at 0.1 to 3.0 mg/kg.

The CDR3 has 15 amino acids. Trimming shortened V by 4 bases and J by 7 bases, and 20 bases separated the two germline ends. CDR1 SGHRS and CDR2 YFSETQ come from the germline V gene. Libraries were prepared by immunoSEQ multiplex PCR; TCRdb keeps only in-frame clonotypes and omits some of them. Of tens of thousands of clones in the sample, 80% are singletons; the top ten hold roughly 10%. This sequence was found in an adult with an advanced solid tumor such as melanoma, head and neck, liver or kidney cancer. The chain uses TRBV5-1 and TRBJ1-1; D is unresolved. The sample in question was CD4+ or CD8+ T cells sorted from blood, obtained in a trial of the OX40 agonist ivuxolimab. CDR3 nucleotide sequence: TGCGCCAGCAGCCTTGGTTACACGGGGTCGATTGAAGCTTTCTTT. It translates to CASSLGYTGSIEAFF.